This T cell receptor beta chain was sequenced during a study of persistence of HIV-infected CD4 T cells. Study-wide points: CMV- and Gag-responding cells had lower TCRbeta richness than CD3/CD28-responding cells. Bulk TCR data could not be restricted to HIV-1-infected CMV-responding cells. Proviral oligoclonality tracked with TCR oligoclonality within the same sorted cells.

The germline CDR1 and CDR2 sequences are ENHRY and SYGVKD. The CDR3 is made up of 14 amino acids. V was shortened by 9 bases and J by 0 bases, with 12 bases between the two germline ends. Details on this clone: As yet, its antigen is unknown.

Lysates of CMV-infected fibroblasts at 10 ug/mL stimulated these cells. CD40L-negative CD69-negative CD45RO-high memory CD4+ T cells were sorted as populations depleted of antigen-responding cells. Donors had CD4+ T cell counts above 400 cells/uL and were CMV-seropositive. This was the immunoSEQ version 4 assay in survey mode. Produced via immunoSEQ multiplex PCR; TCRdb's table is partial and in-frame only. The sample consists of more than 35,000 clones, around 80% of them appearing once. Sequencing used CD4+ T cells sorted from PBMCs after approximately 19-hour stimulation, obtained from a patient who received antiretroviral therapy. V usage is TRBV10-3 and J usage is TRBJ1-5; D uncertain. The TCR was taken from an adult man with HIV who was CMV-seropositive. The CDR3: CAIQSSDSNQPQHF. As DNA, the CDR3 is TGTGCCATTCAGAGCTCCGATAGCAATCAGCCCCAGCATTTT.